This T cell receptor beta chain was captured by sequencing in a study of beta chain features in type 1 diabetes. This clone was recorded a few times. Its cognate antigen is unknown. Sequencing targeted expressed TCRB transcripts, as all isolated RNA had been reverse transcribed. The repertoire was sequenced with immunoSEQ multiplex PCR; TCRdb's copy has only in-frame clones and lacks some. This sample has hundreds of thousands of clones, with about 14% found just once. General observations from the study: PCR might favor shorter templates, equally in patients and controls. Lower insertion and higher deletion counts appeared at VDJ junctions in type 1 diabetes patients. TCRB CDR3s from Type 1 diabetes patients were moderately but significantly shorter in all four CD4+ subsets.

The V and J ends lost 0 bases and 0 bases respectively, with 8 bases between them. CDR3 length equals 15 residues. Looked up from germline, CDR1 is SEHNR and CDR2 is FQNEAQ (reference sequence). CD4+ naive, central memory, regulatory and stem cell-like memory cells were sorted via CD45RO/CCR7/CD25/CD127/CD95/CD27. Purities in excess of 95% were seen in all sorted populations. The genes are TRBV7-9 and TRBJ1-2; no firm D call. This TCR was recovered from a man aged 18 to 29 with type 1 diabetes. The sample comprised naive CD4+ T cells from blood. This CDR3 is CASSLARSTNYGYTF. The DNA of the CDR3 is TGTGCCAGCAGCTTAGCGCGTAGCACTAACTATGGCTACACCTTC.